This entry lists 26 T cell receptor beta chains sequenced from one sample in a study of T cell responses to AZD1222 COVID-19 vaccine. The table came from immunoSEQ multiplex PCR; TCRdb's copy has only in-frame clones and leaves some out. Counted here are around 100,000 clones, less than 90% occurring once; the ten biggest clones make up approximately 15%. The sample in question was peripheral blood, obtained on day 0 of AZD1222 vaccination. The receptors derive from an adult in good health.

V and J are TRBV4-1 and TRBJ1-2; D uncertain. Germline V gene sequence: CDR1 MGHRA, CDR2 YSYEKL. The V end was cut by 0 bases, the J end by 6 bases, with 17 bases between. The CDR3 contains 16 residues. The CDR3 reads CASSQDSRGLRDGYTF. The CDR3 DNA sequence: TGCGCCAGCAGCCAAGATTCCCGGGGATTAAGGGATGGCTACACCTTC.

V is TRBV6-5 and J is TRBJ2-2; D may match TRBD1 or TRBD2 (5 bases each). This CDR3 region has 12 residues. CDR1 MNHEY and CDR2 SVGAGI come from the germline V gene. Trimming took 8 bases from V and 5 from J, leaving 9 bases between them. The CDR3 is CASHEGTGELFF. CDR3 in DNA: TGTGCCAGCCATGAGGGGACCGGGGAGCTGTTTTTT.

The rearrangement links TRBV19 to TRBJ2-4; weak D call: TRBD1 (6 bases). Deletions cut 2 bases from V and 1 base from J, with 21 bases between. The V gene's germline CDR1 is LNHDA and CDR2 SQIVND (reference sequence). This CDR3 has 19 residues. The CDR3 nucleotides are TGTGCCAGTAGTATAACCCAGGGAAGGGGGACCTACGCCAAAAACATTCAGTACTTC. This gives the protein CASSITQGRGTYAKNIQYF. Looking up the rest from reference TRBV19 and TRBJ2-4 gives the full variable domain: DGGITQSPKYLFRKEGQNVTLSCEQNLNHDAMYWYRQDPGQGLRLIYYSQIVNDFQKGDIAEGYSVSREKKESFPLTVTSAQKNPTAFYLCASSITQGRGTYAKNIQYFGAGTRLSVL.

The V and J genes are TRBV7-2 and TRBJ1-2; D not resolved. Deletions cut 4 bases from V and 2 bases from J, with 11 bases between. Germline CDR1 and CDR2: SGHTA and FQGNSA. This CDR3 region has 14 residues. CDR3 nucleotide sequence: TGTGCCAGCAGCTCCCGTCAACAGAACTATGGCTACACCTTC. Amino acid sequence: CASSSRQQNYGYTF.

The gene calls are TRBV4-1 and TRBJ1-6; TRBD1 is a possible D gene (5 bases). CDR1 is MGHRA and CDR2 is YSYEKL in the germline V gene. The V end lost 0 bases, the J end lost 8 bases, and 8 bases lay between the germline ends. The CDR3 length is 14 residues. The chain's CDR3 is CASSQEGPDSPLHF. The CDR3 DNA follows: TGCGCCAGCAGCCAAGAGGGACCGGATTCACCCCTCCACTTT.

The chain recombines TRBV5-1 with TRBJ1-1; no firm D call. V was clipped by 3 bases and J by 1 base, with 10 bases between them. Germline assignment: CDR1 SGHRS and CDR2 YFSETQ. The CDR3 has 14 residues. The CDR3 loop reads CASSSQLGNTEAFF. DNA of the CDR3: TGCGCCAGCAGCTCCCAGCTGGGGAACACTGAAGCTTTCTTT.

J is TRBJ1-5 and V is TRBV28; weak D call: TRBD1 (6 bases). V lost 4 bases and J lost 2, with 15 bases in between. The CDR3 has 16 residues. Looked up from germline, CDR1 is MDHEN and CDR2 is SYDVKM. CDR3: CASSSQGLYGNQPQHF. CDR3 DNA: TGTGCCAGCAGTTCGCAGGGGTTGTACGGCAATCAGCCCCAGCATTTT.

The rearrangement links TRBV7-8 to TRBJ1-5; weak D call: TRBD1 (5 bases). Germline lookup yields CDR1 SGHVS and CDR2 FQNEAQ. The CDR3 consists of 15 residues. The V gene lost 0 bases and the J gene lost 3 bases, with 9 bases spanning the gap. CDR3 sequence (DNA): TGTGCCAGCAGCTTAGCCGTCGGGACCAATCAGCCCCAGCATTTT. Translation gives CASSLAVGTNQPQHF. The whole variable domain, filled in from reference TRBV7-8 and TRBJ1-5, reads GAGVSQSPRYKVAKRGQDVALRCDPISGHVSLFWYQQALGQGPEFLTYFQNEAQLDKSGLPSDRFFAERPEGSVSTLKIQRTQQEDSAVYLCASSLAVGTNQPQHFGDGTRLSIL.

This chain connects TRBV2 to TRBJ1-2; D is ambiguous. Germline CDR1 and CDR2: SNHLY and FYNNEI. The length of the CDR3 is 14 residues. Deletions cut 6 bases from V and 6 bases from J, with 17 bases between. This CDR3 reads CASSALGISDGYTF. As DNA, the CDR3 is TGTGCCAGCAGCGCTCTCGGGATATCGGATGGCTACACCTTC.

V gene TRBV24-1 combines with J gene TRBJ1-1, with D tentatively TRBD1 (5 bases). Per the germline V gene, CDR1 is KGHDR and CDR2 is SFDVKD. This CDR3 spans 15 amino acids. The V end lost 10 bases, the J end lost 0 bases, and 17 bases lay between the germline ends. The CDR3 nucleotides read TGTGCCACAACGGCTACTGGGGGTTTGAACACTGAAGCTTTCTTT. Its protein product is CATTATGGLNTEAFF.

The chain joins TRBV5-1 to TRBJ2-1, with 7 positions matching TRBD2. Germline CDR1 is SGHRS and CDR2 is YFSETQ. The CDR3 length is 17 residues. J gave up 2 bases and V 4 bases, and 12 bases lay outside the gene matches. CDR3 protein: CASSPGHSGNPYNEQFF. The CDR3 DNA reads as TGCGCCAGCAGCCCGGGGCACAGCGGGAACCCCTACAATGAGCAGTTCTTC.

In DNA form, the CDR3 reads TGTGCCAGCAGCACCAGGACAGGGCGGGTCACCGGGGAGCTGTTTTTT. Protein product: CASSTRTGRVTGELFF. This sequence joins TRBV3-1 (or the pseudogene TRBV3-2) and TRBJ2-2; TRBD1 matches at 8 bases. The CDR3 runs to 16 residues. The germline V gene encodes CDR1 LGHDT and CDR2 YNNKEL (reference sequence). Trimming cost V 5 bases and J 4 bases; bases outside gene matches: 9.

V is TRBV11-3 and J is TRBJ1-2; maybe TRBD1 (5 bases). The CDR3 consists of 13 residues. CDR1 is SGHNT, CDR2 YENEEA, per germline. V lost 4 bases and J 2 bases, leaving 8 bases between the germline ends. In DNA form, the CDR3 reads TGTGCCAGCAGCTCGACAGCCAACTATGGCTACACCTTC. Translating it yields CASSSTANYGYTF.

The chain combines TRBV15 with TRBJ1-2, with no clear D. This CDR3 region has 15 residues. V lost 1 base and J 4 bases, leaving 13 bases between the germline ends. Germline loops: CDR1 LNHNV, CDR2 YYDKDF (reference sequence). Here the CDR3 DNA reads TGTGCCACCAGCAGAGTCGACGCAGGCTTCTATGGCTACACCTTC. This gives the protein CATSRVDAGFYGYTF.

This clone was detected a few times. The V call is TRBV10-3, the J call TRBJ1-5; D is unclear. Trimming stripped 0 bases from V and 8 bases from J, with 2 bases between. Looked up from germline, CDR1 is ENHRY and CDR2 is SYGVKD. This CDR3 is 11 amino acids long. CDR3: CAISESKPQHF. The CDR3 DNA is TGTGCCATCAGTGAGTCGAAGCCCCAGCATTTT.

J is TRBJ1-1 and V is TRBV28; D remains unclear. Germline V gene data show CDR1 as MDHEN and CDR2 as SYDVKM. The CDR3 has 17 residues. Trimming shortened V by 6 bases and J by 4 bases, and 24 bases separated the two germline ends. CDR3 coding DNA: TGTGCCAGCAGCTACCCGCCTCTAGGGAGGAGAACCACTGAAGCTTTCTTT. Protein product: CASSYPPLGRRTTEAFF. Using reference TRBV28 and TRBJ1-1 for the parts outside the CDR3, the full variable domain is DVKVTQSSRYLVKRTGEKVFLECVQDMDHENMFWYRQDPGLGLRLIYFSYDVKMKEKGDIPEGYSVSREKKERFSLILESASTNQTSMYLCASSYPPLGRRTTEAFFGQGTRLTVV.

This clone was observed a single time. V usage is TRBV28 and J usage is TRBJ2-5; 10 bases agree with TRBD2. Looked up from germline, CDR1 is MDHEN and CDR2 is SYDVKM. The CDR3 loop spans 13 amino acids. The ends lost 7 bases at V and 4 bases at J; junction bases unmatched: 3. In DNA form, the CDR3 reads TGTGCCAGCAATCTAGCGGGAGCAGAGACCCAGTACTTC. Translated, it gives CASNLAGAETQYF.

The chain links TRBV6-5 to TRBJ1-2; 7 bases fit TRBD1. Germline CDR1 MNHEY, CDR2 SVGAGI. CDR3 length: 14 amino acids. J gave up 7 bases and V 2 bases, and 7 bases lay outside the gene matches. The CDR3 is CASSYGDSGGGYTF. In DNA, the CDR3 is TGTGCCAGCAGTTACGGGGACAGCGGCGGTGGCTACACCTTC.

The CDR3 loop is CASSRGRVVSGNTIYF. CDR3 DNA sequence: TGTGCCAGTAGTAGGGGCAGGGTGGTATCTGGAAACACCATATATTTT. This chain connects TRBV19 to TRBJ1-3; TRBD1 is a possible D gene (5 bases). Germline V gene data show CDR1 as LNHDA and CDR2 as SQIVND (reference sequence). V was trimmed by 4 bases and J by 1 base, leaving 14 bases between them. The CDR3 has 16 residues.

This chain links TRBV5-1 with TRBJ2-5, with 10 bases identical to TRBD2. Trimming cost V 0 bases and J 5 bases; bases outside gene matches: 7. This CDR3 has 16 residues. Germline assignment: CDR1 SGHRS and CDR2 YFSETQ. CDR3: CASSLGGAGGPETQYF. DNA of the CDR3: TGCGCCAGCAGCTTGGGGGGAGCGGGAGGGCCGGAGACCCAGTACTTC.

This chain connects TRBV5-1 to TRBJ2-5, with D perhaps assigned TRBD1 or TRBD2 (5 bases each). Trimming pared 4 bases from V and 4 bases from J, leaving 17 bases between. The CDR3 covers 15 residues. Per germline, CDR1 SGHRS and CDR2 YFSETQ. For the CDR3, the DNA is TGCGCCAGCAGCACAGGACACGGGGTGGGAGAGACCCAGTACTTC. This sequence encodes CASSTGHGVGETQYF.

The chain links TRBV7-8 to TRBJ2-3; 10 bases fit TRBD2. V dropped 3 bases and J dropped 0; count of bases not matched to a gene: 3. Per germline, CDR1 SGHVS and CDR2 FQNEAQ. The CDR3 spans 16 residues. CDR3 in amino acids: CASSFLAGASTDTQYF. Here the CDR3 DNA reads TGTGCCAGCAGCTTCCTAGCGGGGGCAAGCACAGATACGCAGTATTTT.

The chain recombines TRBV12-3 or TRBV12-4 with TRBJ1-1; D remains unclear. Trimming shortened V by 5 bases and J by 6 bases, and 13 bases separated the two germline ends. There are 13 residues in the CDR3. The CDR3 DNA is TGTGCCAGCAGTCCCTCCCGGGAATCTGAAGCTTTCTTT. It is translated as CASSPSRESEAFF.

DNA of the CDR3: TGTGCCAGCAGCTTAGTAGGGCGGGGGTTACACTTT. Protein: CASSLVGRGLHF. V is TRBV7-2 and J is TRBJ1-6, with a possible D match to TRBD1 (5 bases). V was clipped by 1 base and J by 19 bases, with 14 bases between them. In germline, CDR1 is SGHTA, CDR2 FQGNSA. The CDR3 has 12 amino acids. The whole variable domain, filled in from reference TRBV7-2 and TRBJ1-6, reads GAGVSQSPSNKVTEKGKDVELRCDPISGHTALYWYRQSLGQGLEFLIYFQGNSAPDKSGLPSDRFSAERTGGSVSTLTIQRTQQEDSAVYLCASSLVGRGLHFGNGTRLTVT.

The chain recombines TRBV2 with TRBJ2-1; 7 nucleotides agree with TRBD2. The length of the CDR3 is 15 residues. CDR1 and CDR2 from the germline V gene are SNHLY and FYNNEI. Trimming removed 4 bases from V and 3 bases from J; junction bases left unmatched: 6. CDR3 in amino acids: CASSGAGFLYNEQFF. In nucleotides, the CDR3 is TGTGCCAGCAGTGGAGCGGGGTTTCTCTACAATGAGCAGTTCTTC.

The rearrangement uses TRBV4-2 and TRBJ2-3, with no clear D. CDR1 LGHNA and CDR2 YNFKEQ come from the germline V gene. The CDR3 has 16 amino acids. V was cut by 0 bases and J by 3 bases, with 13 bases left in between. CDR3 nucleotides: TGTGCCAGCAGCCAAGATGGCCAGATTTCAACAGATACGCAGTATTTT. Translated, it gives CASSQDGQISTDTQYF.